This TCR beta chain was recovered during a study of T cell responses to AZD1222 COVID-19 vaccine. Regarding the study as a whole: Regions left unmutated in variants are reportedly the target of nearly half of spike-specific TCRs. Mapped onto spike, vaccine-associated CD4 TCRs spanned it and were dominant at 160-218 and 743-854.

Details on this clone: What it binds is unknown.

This table comes from immunoSEQ multiplex PCR, and its TCRdb copy is limited to in-frame clones, with some not included. The repertoire holds about 130,000 clones, with just under 95% as singletons. V lost 5 bases and J 9 bases, leaving 17 bases between the germline ends. Per the germline V gene, CDR1 is SGHVS and CDR2 is FQNEAQ. This CDR3 contains 15 residues. V gene TRBV7-8 combines with J gene TRBJ1-6; D possibly corresponds to TRBD1 (6 bases). This receptor was identified in an adult who received the AZD1222 COVID-19 vaccine. Sequencing used peripheral blood, obtained 28 days after the second AZD1222 dose. CDR3 sequence (DNA): TGTGCCAGCAGCCCTTCCCGGACAGCGGGTTCACCCCTCCACTTT. Protein sequence: CASSPSRTAGSPLHF.